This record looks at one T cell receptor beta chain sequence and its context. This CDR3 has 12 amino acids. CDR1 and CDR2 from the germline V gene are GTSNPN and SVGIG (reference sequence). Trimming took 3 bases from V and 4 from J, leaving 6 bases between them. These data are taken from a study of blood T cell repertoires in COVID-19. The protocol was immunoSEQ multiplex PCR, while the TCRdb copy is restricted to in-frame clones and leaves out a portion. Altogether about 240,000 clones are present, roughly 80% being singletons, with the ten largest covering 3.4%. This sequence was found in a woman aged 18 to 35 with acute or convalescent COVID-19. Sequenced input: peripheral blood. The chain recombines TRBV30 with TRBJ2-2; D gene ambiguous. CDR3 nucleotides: TGTGCCTGGAGAGGCGGCACCGGGGAGCTGTTTTTT. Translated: CAWRGGTGELFF.